This TCR beta chain comes out of a study of blood T cell repertoires in COVID-19. Whole-study context: Samples came from the United States, Italy and Spain, spanning acute and convalescent COVID-19. Sample material is recorded as cDNA or gDNA derived from T cells, B-cell-depleted T cells, or PBMCs.

Under the authors' procedure: Amplification of reference gene primers provided the estimated nucleated cell counts. This table comes from immunoSEQ multiplex PCR, and its TCRdb copy is limited to in-frame clones, with some not included. V and J calls and clone size follow that table, whereas D and trimming were derived from the DNA. Here the sample spans fewer than 450,000 clones, about 93% being singletons. The length of the CDR3 is 15 residues. J was trimmed by 1 base and V by 7 bases; bases with no gene match: 4. Germline CDR1 and CDR2: MNHEY and SMNVEV (reference sequence). The sample was peripheral blood. The TCR sequence derives from a woman aged 18-30 years who had recovered from COVID-19. This chain connects TRBV27 to TRBJ2-2; 9 bases fit TRBD1. CDR3 sequence reads: CASTWGQGNTGELFF. CDR3 nucleotide sequence: TGTGCCAGCACCTGGGGACAGGGGAACACCGGGGAGCTGTTTTTT.